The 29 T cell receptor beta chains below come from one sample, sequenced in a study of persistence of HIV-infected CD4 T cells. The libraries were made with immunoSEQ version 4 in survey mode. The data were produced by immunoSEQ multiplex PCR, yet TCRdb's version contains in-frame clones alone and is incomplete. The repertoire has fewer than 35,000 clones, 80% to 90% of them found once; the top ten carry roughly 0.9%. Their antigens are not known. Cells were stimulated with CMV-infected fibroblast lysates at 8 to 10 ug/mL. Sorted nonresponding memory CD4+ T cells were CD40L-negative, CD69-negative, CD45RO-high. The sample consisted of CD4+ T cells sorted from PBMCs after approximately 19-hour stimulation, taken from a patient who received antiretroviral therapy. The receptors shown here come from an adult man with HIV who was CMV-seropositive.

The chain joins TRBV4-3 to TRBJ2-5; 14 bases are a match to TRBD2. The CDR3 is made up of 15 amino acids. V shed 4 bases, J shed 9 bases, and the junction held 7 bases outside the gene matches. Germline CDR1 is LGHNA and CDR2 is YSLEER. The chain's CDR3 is CASSLGTSGGSAQYF. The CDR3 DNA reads TGCGCCAGCAGCCTGGGGACTAGCGGGGGATCCGCCCAGTACTTC.

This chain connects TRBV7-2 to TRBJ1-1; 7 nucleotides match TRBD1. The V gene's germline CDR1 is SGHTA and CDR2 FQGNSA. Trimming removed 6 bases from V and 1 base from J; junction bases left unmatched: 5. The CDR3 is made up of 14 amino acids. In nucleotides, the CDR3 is TGTGCCAGCAGTACACAGGGGAGGAACACTGAAGCTTTCTTT. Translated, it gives CASSTQGRNTEAFF.

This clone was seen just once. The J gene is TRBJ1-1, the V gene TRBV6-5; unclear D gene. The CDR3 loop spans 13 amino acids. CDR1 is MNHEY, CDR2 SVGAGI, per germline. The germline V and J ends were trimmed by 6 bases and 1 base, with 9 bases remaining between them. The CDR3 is CASSGRQNTEAFF. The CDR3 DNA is TGTGCCAGCAGCGGACGGCAGAACACTGAAGCTTTCTTT.

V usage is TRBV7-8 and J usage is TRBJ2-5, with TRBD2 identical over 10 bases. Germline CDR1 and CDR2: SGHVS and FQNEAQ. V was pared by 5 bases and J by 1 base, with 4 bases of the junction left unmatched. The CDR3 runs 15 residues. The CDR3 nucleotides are TGTGCCAGCAGCCCAAGGACTAGCGGCCAAGAGACCCAGTACTTC. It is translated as CASSPRTSGQETQYF.

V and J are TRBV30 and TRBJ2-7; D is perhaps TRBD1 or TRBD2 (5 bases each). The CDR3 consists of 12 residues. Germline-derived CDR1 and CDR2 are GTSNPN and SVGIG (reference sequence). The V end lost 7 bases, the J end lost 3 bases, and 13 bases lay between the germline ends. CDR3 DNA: TGTGCCTTACGAGGGGCGGGCTACGAGCAGTACTTC. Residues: CALRGAGYEQYF.

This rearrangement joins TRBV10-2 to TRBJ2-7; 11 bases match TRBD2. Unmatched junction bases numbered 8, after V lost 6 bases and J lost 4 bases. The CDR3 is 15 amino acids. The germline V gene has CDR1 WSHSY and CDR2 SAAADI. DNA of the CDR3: TGCGCCAGCAGGGATGGGACTAGCGGCGCTTACGAGCAGTACTTC. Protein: CASRDGTSGAYEQYF.

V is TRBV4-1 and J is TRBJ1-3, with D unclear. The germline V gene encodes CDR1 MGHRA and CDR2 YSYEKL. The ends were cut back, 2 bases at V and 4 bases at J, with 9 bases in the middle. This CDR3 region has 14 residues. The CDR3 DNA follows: TGCGCCAGCAGCCAAAGACAAGAAGGAAACACCATATATTTT. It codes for CASSQRQEGNTIYF.

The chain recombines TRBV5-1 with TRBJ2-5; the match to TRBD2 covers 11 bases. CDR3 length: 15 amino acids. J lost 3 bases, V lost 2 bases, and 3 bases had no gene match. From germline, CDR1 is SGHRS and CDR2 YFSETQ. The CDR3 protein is CASSLTSGGEETQYF. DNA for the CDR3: TGCGCCAGCAGCTTAACTAGCGGGGGTGAAGAGACCCAGTACTTC.

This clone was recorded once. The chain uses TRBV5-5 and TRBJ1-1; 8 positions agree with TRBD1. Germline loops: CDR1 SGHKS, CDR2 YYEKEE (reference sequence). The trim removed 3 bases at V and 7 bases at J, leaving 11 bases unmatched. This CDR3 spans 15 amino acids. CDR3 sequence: CASSWAGGGRSEAFF. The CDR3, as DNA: TGTGCCAGCAGCTGGGCAGGGGGCGGGCGTAGTGAAGCTTTCTTT.

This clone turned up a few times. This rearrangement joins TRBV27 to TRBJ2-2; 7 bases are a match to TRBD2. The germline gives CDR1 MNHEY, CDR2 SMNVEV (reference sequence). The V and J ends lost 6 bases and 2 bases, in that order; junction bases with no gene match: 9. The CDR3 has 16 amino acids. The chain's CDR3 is CASSGLGVPNTGELFF. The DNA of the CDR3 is TGTGCCAGCAGCGGACTAGGGGTGCCTAACACCGGGGAGCTGTTTTTT.

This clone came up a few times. CDR3 sequence: CASSQVVGEQYF. The CDR3, as DNA: TGTGCCAGCAGCCAAGTCGTAGGAGAACAGTACTTC. This chain connects TRBV3-1 (or the pseudogene TRBV3-2) to TRBJ2-7; D call uncertain. V was shortened by 1 base and J by 10 bases, with 11 bases between the two germline ends. CDR1 LGHDT and CDR2 YNNKEL come from the germline V gene (reference sequence). The CDR3 loop spans 12 amino acids.

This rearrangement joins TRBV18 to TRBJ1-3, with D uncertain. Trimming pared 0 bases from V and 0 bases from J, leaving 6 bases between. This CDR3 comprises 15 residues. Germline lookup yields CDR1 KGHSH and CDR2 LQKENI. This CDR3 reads CASSPPQPSGNTIYF. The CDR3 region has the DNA TGTGCCAGCTCACCACCCCAGCCCTCTGGAAACACCATATATTTT.

The CDR3 sequence is CASSYDQTVHNQPQHF. The DNA for the CDR3 is TGTGCCAGCAGTTACGACCAGACAGTCCACAATCAGCCCCAGCATTTT. The chain joins TRBV6-6 to TRBJ1-5; possibly TRBD1 for D (5 bases). Deletions cut 2 bases from V and 3 bases from J, with 14 bases between. The CDR3 is 16 amino acids. CDR1 is MNHNY and CDR2 is SVGAGI in the germline V gene (reference sequence).

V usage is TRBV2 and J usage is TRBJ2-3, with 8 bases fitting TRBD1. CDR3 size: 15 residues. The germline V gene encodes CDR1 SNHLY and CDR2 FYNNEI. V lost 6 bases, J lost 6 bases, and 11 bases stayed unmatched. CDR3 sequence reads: CASSARQGASDTQYF. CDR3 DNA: TGTGCCAGCAGCGCACGGCAGGGGGCTTCGGATACGCAGTATTTT.

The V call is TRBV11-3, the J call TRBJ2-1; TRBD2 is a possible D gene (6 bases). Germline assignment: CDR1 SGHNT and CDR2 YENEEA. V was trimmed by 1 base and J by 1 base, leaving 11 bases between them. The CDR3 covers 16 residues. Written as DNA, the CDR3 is TGTGCCAGCAGCTTAGGGGGCGGGGAATCCTACAATGAGCAGTTCTTC. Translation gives CASSLGGGESYNEQFF. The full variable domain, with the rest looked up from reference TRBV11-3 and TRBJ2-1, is EAGVVQSPRYKIIEKKQPVAFWCNPISGHNTLYWYLQNLGQGPELLIRYENEEAVDDSQLPKDRFSAERLKGVDSTLKIQPAELGDSAVYLCASSLGGGESYNEQFFGPGTRLTVL.

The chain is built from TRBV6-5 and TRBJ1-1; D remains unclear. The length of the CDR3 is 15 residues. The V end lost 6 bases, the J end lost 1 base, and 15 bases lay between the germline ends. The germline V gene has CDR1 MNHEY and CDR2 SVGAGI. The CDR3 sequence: CASSLLNVRNTEAFF. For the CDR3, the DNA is TGTGCCAGCAGCCTATTAAATGTGAGGAACACTGAAGCTTTCTTT.

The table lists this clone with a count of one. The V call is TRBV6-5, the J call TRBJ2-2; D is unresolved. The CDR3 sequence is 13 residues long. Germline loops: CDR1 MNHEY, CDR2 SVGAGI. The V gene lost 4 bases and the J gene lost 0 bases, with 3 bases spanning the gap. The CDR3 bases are TGTGCCAGCAGTTGGTCGAACACCGGGGAGCTGTTTTTT. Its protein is CASSWSNTGELFF.

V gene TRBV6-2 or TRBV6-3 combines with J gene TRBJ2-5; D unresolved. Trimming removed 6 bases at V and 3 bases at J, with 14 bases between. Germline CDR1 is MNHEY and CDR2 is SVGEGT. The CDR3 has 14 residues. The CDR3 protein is CASSPDELEETQYF. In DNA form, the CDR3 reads TGTGCCAGCAGCCCCGACGAACTGGAAGAGACCCAGTACTTC.

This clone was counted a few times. The CDR3 bases are TGCGCCAGCAGCCAAGTCGGCATCTACAATGAGCAGTTCTTC. Translation: CASSQVGIYNEQFF. This chain links TRBV4-1 with TRBJ2-1; no clear D gene. With 1 base removed from V and 3 bases from J, the gap between germline ends came to 7 bases. Germline-derived CDR1 and CDR2 are MGHRA and YSYEKL. The CDR3 covers 14 residues.

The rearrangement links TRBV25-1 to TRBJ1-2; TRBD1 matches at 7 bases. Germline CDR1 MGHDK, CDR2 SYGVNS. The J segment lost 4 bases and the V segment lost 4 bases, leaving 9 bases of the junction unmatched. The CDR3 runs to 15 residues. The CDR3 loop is CASSGSPGQTYGYTF. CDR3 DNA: TGTGCCAGCAGTGGGTCCCCGGGACAGACCTATGGCTACACCTTC.

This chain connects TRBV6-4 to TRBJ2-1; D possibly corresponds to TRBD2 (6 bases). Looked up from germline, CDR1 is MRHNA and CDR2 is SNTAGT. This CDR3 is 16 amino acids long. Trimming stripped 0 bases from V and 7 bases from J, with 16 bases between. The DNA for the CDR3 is TGTGCCAGCAGTGACTCGGGCGGGGTGAAGAAGAATGAGCAGTTCTTC. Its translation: CASSDSGGVKKNEQFF.

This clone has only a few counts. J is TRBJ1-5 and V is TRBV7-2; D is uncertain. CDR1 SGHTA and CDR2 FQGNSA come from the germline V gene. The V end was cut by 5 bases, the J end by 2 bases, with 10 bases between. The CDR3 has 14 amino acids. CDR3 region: CASSPVVGNQPQHF. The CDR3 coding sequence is TGTGCCAGCAGCCCCGTCGTGGGCAATCAGCCCCAGCATTTT.

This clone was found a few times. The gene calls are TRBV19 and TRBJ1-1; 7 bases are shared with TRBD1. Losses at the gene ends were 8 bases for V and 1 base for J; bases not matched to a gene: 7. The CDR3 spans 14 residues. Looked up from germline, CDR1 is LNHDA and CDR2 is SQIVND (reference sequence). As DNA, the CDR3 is TGTGCCAGTCGAAACAGGGGACCGAACACTGAAGCTTTCTTT. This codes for CASRNRGPNTEAFF.

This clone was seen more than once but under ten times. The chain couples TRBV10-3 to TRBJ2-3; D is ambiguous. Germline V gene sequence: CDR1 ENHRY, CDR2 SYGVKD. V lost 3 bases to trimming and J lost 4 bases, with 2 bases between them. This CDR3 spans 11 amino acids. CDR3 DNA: TGTGCCATCAGTGATGCAGATACGCAGTATTTT. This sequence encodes CAISDADTQYF.

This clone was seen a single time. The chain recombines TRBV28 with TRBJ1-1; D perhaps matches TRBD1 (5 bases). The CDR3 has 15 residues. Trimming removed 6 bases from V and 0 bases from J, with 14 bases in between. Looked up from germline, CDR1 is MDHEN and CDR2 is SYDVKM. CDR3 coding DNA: TGTGCCAGCAGAAGGCATGGGGCCGTGAACACTGAAGCTTTCTTT. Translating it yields CASRRHGAVNTEAFF.

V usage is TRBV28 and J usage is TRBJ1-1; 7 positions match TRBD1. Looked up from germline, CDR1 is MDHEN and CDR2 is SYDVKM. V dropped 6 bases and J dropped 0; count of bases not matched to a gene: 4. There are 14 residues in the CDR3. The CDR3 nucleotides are TGTGCCAGCAGGTATACAGGGGTGAACACTGAAGCTTTCTTT. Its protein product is CASRYTGVNTEAFF.

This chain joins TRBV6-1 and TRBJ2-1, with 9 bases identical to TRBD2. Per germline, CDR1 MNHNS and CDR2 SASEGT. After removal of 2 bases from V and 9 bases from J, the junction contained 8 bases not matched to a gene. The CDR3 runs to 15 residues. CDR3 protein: CASSERRGGAAEQFF. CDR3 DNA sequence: TGTGCCAGCAGTGAAAGGCGGGGGGGGGCGGCTGAGCAGTTCTTC.

The DNA of the CDR3 is TGTGCCAGCAGCGTAGGACCCCCGGGGACCGGGGAGCTGTTTTTT. Protein product: CASSVGPPGTGELFF. The chain links TRBV9 to TRBJ2-2; D possibly corresponds to TRBD2 (5 bases). V was clipped by 0 bases and J by 5 bases, with 11 bases between them. The CDR3 loop spans 15 amino acids. CDR1 and CDR2 (germline): SGDLS, YYNGEE. Combining the CDR3 with reference TRBV9 and TRBJ2-2 gives the whole variable domain DSGVTQTPKHLITATGQRVTLRCSPRSGDLSVYWYQQSLDQGLQFLIQYYNGEERAKGNILERFSAQQFPDLHSELNLSSLELGDSALYFCASSVGPPGTGELFFGEGSRLTVL.

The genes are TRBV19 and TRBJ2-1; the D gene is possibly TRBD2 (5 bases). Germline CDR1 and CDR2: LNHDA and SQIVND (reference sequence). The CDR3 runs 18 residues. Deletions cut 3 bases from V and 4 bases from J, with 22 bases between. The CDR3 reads CASSIALKAGKGYNEQFF. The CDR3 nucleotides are TGTGCCAGTAGTATTGCCCTTAAGGCCGGGAAGGGTTACAATGAGCAGTTCTTC.